Listed below are T cell receptor beta chains from one sample, sequenced in a study of cytomegalovirus exposure and HLA in healthy donors. Some clones are missing from TCRdb's copy, which holds only in-frame ones; the method was immunoSEQ multiplex PCR. This table holds 50,000 to 60,000 clones, 73% found once. The sequencing input was PBMCs. These receptors were obtained from a young man in good health and CMV-seronegative. CDR3s include the opening cysteine and the closing phenylalanine or tryptophan.

TRBV28,TRBJ2-7,CASSSASGSFYEQYF
TRBV19,TRBJ2-2,CASRSGGTGELFF
TRBV28,TRBJ2-7,CASSLGRYEQYF
TRBV6-6,TRBJ2-2,CASVLGTGNTGELFF
TRBV4-1,TRBJ2-7,CASSYLQVAEGLYEQYF
TRBV6-1,TRBJ2-1,CASKRELAGVNEQFF
TRBV18,TRBJ2-5,CASSPRGGETQYF
TRBV6-5,TRBJ1-4,CASSFSGYEKLFF
TRBV6-1,TRBJ2-7,CASGTAYEQYF
TRBV5-6,TRBJ1-2,CASSLGVDGYTF
TRBV29-1,TRBJ2-7,CSVEQGREQYF
TRBV13,TRBJ2-3,CASSPPTSVLSFNTDTQYF
TRBV27,TRBJ1-3,CASRNSAGNTIYF
TRBV6-1,TRBJ2-5,CASPQERAGVETQYF
TRBV29-1,TRBJ1-5,CSVQLGGYGPQHF
TRBV7-9,TRBJ1-2,CASSLAQASYGYTF
TRBV30,TRBJ2-7,CAWSATGHRYEQYF
TRBV6-7,TRBJ1-5,CASSYGGGRYSNQPQHF
TRBV10-3,TRBJ1-6,CAIQGLDSPLHF
TRBV9,TRBJ2-7,CASSVGGGTYEQYF
TRBV30,TRBJ1-1,CAWSRSLPGWNTEAFF
TRBV25-1,TRBJ1-2,CASSEFYSSYGYTF
TRBV19,TRBJ1-2,CATGGTINYGYTF
TRBV10-2,TRBJ1-6,CASNPTGGNSPLHF
TRBV25-1,TRBJ1-2,CASRLSGGGYGYTF
TRBV20-1,TRBJ2-7,CSARRDEQYF
TRBV30,TRBJ2-7,CAWSDQGTPYEQYF
TRBV29-1,TRBJ1-5,CSVRDRNQPQHF
TRBV13,TRBJ2-1,CASSLSGSSPYNEQFF
TRBV29-1,TRBJ2-3,CSVSQGLAGATQYF
TRBV10-3,TRBJ2-7,CAIRASGLFGLEQYF
TRBV2,TRBJ2-5,CASSDSRQGEETQYF
TRBV10-3,TRBJ2-4,CAISYDDRKNIQYF
TRBV19,TRBJ2-1,CASSIGQGSSYNEQFF
TRBV10-3,TRBJ2-1,CAISTDRGYNEQFF
TRBV30,TRBJ1-1,CAWSVQLNTEAFF
TRBV18,TRBJ1-5,CASSPPGQNNQPQHF
TRBV30,TRBJ1-3,CAWRVYRGASWNTIYF
TRBV29-1,TRBJ2-7,CSVDGQATNEQYF
TRBV4-3,TRBJ2-5,CASSQGTGGLGQETQYF
TRBV10-1,TRBJ1-5,CASNAGGETNQPQHF
TRBV4-1,TRBJ2-7,CASSQAGGRSYEQYF
TRBV30,TRBJ2-1,CACYPGQEQFF
TRBV6-5,TRBJ1-1,CASSYGWRQPGVF